These 21 T cell receptor beta chains share one sample of origin, sequenced in a study of HIV-infected patients and healthy controls. Follow-up blood was drawn about 14 weeks, roughly three months, after antiretroviral therapy began. No cell fractionation was done, so the repertoire covers all unsorted peripheral blood T cells. Alpha and beta constant-region primers primed reverse transcription of approximately 460 ng RNA. Using multiplexing indices, alpha and beta chain libraries were generated apart by chain-specific third strand synthesis. TCRdb passed the 5' RACE reads through MiXCR, listing each CDR3 protein once. The sample contains about 4,200 distinct CDR3 sequences, around 8% of which appear only once. The sample consisted of blood, taken during antiretroviral therapy. Every receptor here comes from an adult with HIV infection.

By frequency in the sample, this clonotype is medium-sized. The rearrangement joins TRBV3-1 to TRBJ2-7; D not certain. CDR3 length: 14 residues. Deletions cut 1 base from V and 1 base from J, with 8 bases between. The V gene's germline CDR1 is LGHDT and CDR2 YNNKEL (reference sequence). In DNA, the CDR3 is TGTGCCAGCAGCCAAGTTGTCGGTTCCTACGAGCAGTACTTC. Its protein product is CASSQVVGSYEQYF.

This clonotype counts as medium-sized (0.01 to 0.1%). CDR3 coding DNA: TGCGCCAGCAGCAATGGGGGGGACGAAAAACTGTTTTTT. Its protein is CASSNGGDEKLFF. The chain has TRBV5-1 and TRBJ1-4; possible D gene TRBD1, 5 bases. There are 13 residues in the CDR3. Germline lookup yields CDR1 SGHRS and CDR2 YFSETQ. V was pared by 4 bases and J by 8 bases, with 12 bases between.

This clonotype was observed at least ten times. The V gene is TRBV6-6, the J gene TRBJ1-5, with no clear D. The CDR3 is 13 residues long. Germline CDR1 and CDR2: MNHNY and SVGAGI (reference sequence). Trimming stripped 11 bases from V and 1 base from J, with 12 bases between. DNA for the CDR3: TGTGCCTGCATGGGAAGGAGCAATCAGCCCCAGCATTTT. It translates to CACMGRSNQPQHF.

This clonotype has at least ten counts. The chain has TRBV12-3 or TRBV12-4 and TRBJ2-7; TRBD2 matches 12 bases. With V trimmed by 5 bases and J by 4 bases, 9 bases remained unmatched. The CDR3 is 16 amino acids. DNA of the CDR3: TGTGCCAGCAGTGTGACTAGCGGGGGTCCACATTACGAGCAGTACTTC. It specifies CASSVTSGGPHYEQYF.

This clonotype is termed medium-sized. The rearrangement links TRBV18 to TRBJ2-3, with unresolved D. CDR3 length equals 14 residues. Germline V CDR1 and CDR2: KGHSH, LQKENI. V was cut by 6 bases and J by 4 bases, with 14 bases left in between. The CDR3 DNA is TGTGCCAGCTCTCCGAATTATTGGGCAGATACGCAGTATTTT. It translates to CASSPNYWADTQYF.

This clonotype was picked up many times. V and J are TRBV10-1 and TRBJ1-1; TRBD1 matches 7 bases. The J segment lost 3 bases and the V segment lost 2 bases, leaving 3 bases of the junction unmatched. CDR3 length equals 14 residues. The germline V gene has CDR1 WNHNN and CDR2 SYGVQD (reference sequence). The CDR3 DNA reads TGCGCCAGCAGTGAGGCCACAGGGGACACTGAAGCTTTCTTT. It is translated as CASSEATGDTEAFF.

Many counts were recorded for this clonotype. At one boundary the junction diverges from the germline segment, which might be a read error. The CDR3 DNA follows: TGTGCTAGCAGCTTAGCCGGGACAAATCAAGAGACCCAGTACTTC. Amino acid sequence: CASSLAGTNQETQYF. The V and J genes are TRBV7-7 and TRBJ2-5; perhaps TRBD1 as D (6 bases). Germline CDR1 and CDR2: SSHAT and FNYEAQ (reference sequence). The CDR3 runs 15 residues.

This clonotype was observed at least ten times. The chain employs TRBV10-3 and TRBJ2-7, with 9 bases aligning to TRBD1. Trimming took 0 bases from V and 9 from J; bases not matched to a gene: 12. This CDR3 contains 16 residues. Germline lookup yields CDR1 ENHRY and CDR2 SYGVKD. This CDR3 is CAISESKQGAGWRQYF. In DNA, the CDR3 is TGTGCCATCAGTGAGTCGAAACAGGGGGCGGGGTGGCGGCAGTACTTC.

This clonotype was seen many times. The chain links TRBV4-3 to TRBJ2-5; 11 bases match TRBD2. The J segment lost 2 bases and the V segment lost 0 bases, leaving 11 bases of the junction unmatched. The CDR3 contains 19 residues. Germline V CDR1 and CDR2: LGHNA, YSLEER. Written as DNA, the CDR3 is TGCGCCAGCAGCCAAGAAGTGGCCGGGACTAGCGGACTTCAAGAGACCCAGTACTTC. Its protein is CASSQEVAGTSGLQETQYF.

There are a few counts of this clonotype. This chain uses TRBV5-1 with TRBJ1-1; no reliable D call. CDR1 and CDR2 from the germline V gene are SGHRS and YFSETQ. Trimming removed 4 bases from V and 4 bases from J, with 14 bases in between. This CDR3 has 14 residues. The CDR3 DNA reads TGCGCCAGCAGCCCCACAATCGACGGCACTGAAGCTTTCTTT. This sequence encodes CASSPTIDGTEAFF.

There are a few counts of this clonotype. The chain uses TRBV18 and TRBJ1-1, with 10 bases identical to TRBD1. This CDR3 spans 15 amino acids. Germline V gives CDR1 KGHSH, CDR2 LQKENI. The V and J ends lost 5 bases and 4 bases, in that order; junction bases with no gene match: 7. The DNA for the CDR3 is TGTGCCAGCTCAACCCGACAGGGGGCCAGCACTGAAGCTTTCTTT. It codes for CASSTRQGASTEAFF.

This rearrangement joins TRBV6-1 to TRBJ2-7; TRBD1 matches 7 bases. Germline loops: CDR1 MNHNS, CDR2 SASEGT. V was pared by 9 bases and J by 7 bases, with 9 bases of the junction left unmatched. CDR3 size: 12 residues. The chain's CDR3 is CASRGQSVEQYF. The CDR3, as DNA: TGTGCCAGTCGGGGACAGAGTGTGGAGCAGTACTTC.

By sample fraction, this clonotype is medium-sized. V is TRBV2 and J is TRBJ2-3; possible D gene TRBD2, 5 bases. Germline values: CDR1 SNHLY, CDR2 FYNNEI. This CDR3 spans 15 amino acids. V lost 8 bases and J lost 0, with 15 bases in between. CDR3 DNA sequence: TGTGCCAGCGGTGTAGCGTTAACTAGCACAGATACGCAGTATTTT. Its protein product is CASGVALTSTDTQYF.

This clonotype was seen a few times. The genes are TRBV12-3 or TRBV12-4 and TRBJ2-1; 12 bases are a match to TRBD2. The CDR3 runs 12 residues. Germline trimming cut 6 bases from V and 14 bases from J; bases unmatched to any gene: 5. CDR3 in amino acids: CASRTTSGGKFF. The CDR3 DNA sequence: TGTGCCAGCAGAACCACTAGCGGGGGGAAGTTCTTC.

By share, this clonotype ranks as medium-sized (0.01 to 0.1%). The V call is TRBV4-2, the J call TRBJ2-2; tentatively, D is TRBD2 (6 bases). Trimming took 4 bases from V and 6 from J, leaving 9 bases between them. Germline V gives CDR1 LGHNA, CDR2 YNFKEQ. The CDR3 runs 13 residues. Here the CDR3 reads CASSLPGAGELFF. Here the CDR3 DNA reads TGTGCCAGCAGCCTCCCGGGGGCCGGGGAGCTGTTTTTT.

By proportion, this clonotype is medium-sized. This chain links TRBV20-1 with TRBJ1-2; D gene unclear. Germline V CDR1 and CDR2: DFQATT, SNEGSKA (reference sequence). The V and J ends lost 5 bases and 5 bases respectively, with 15 bases between them. The CDR3 has 13 amino acids. The CDR3 region is CSAEALQEYGYTF. CDR3 coding DNA: TGCAGTGCTGAAGCCCTCCAGGAGTATGGCTACACCTTC.

The chain couples TRBV6-2 or TRBV6-3 to TRBJ2-5; 9 bases are shared with TRBD2. CDR1 is MNHEY and CDR2 is SVGEGT in the germline V gene. CDR3 size: 18 residues. J gave up 1 base and V 8 bases, and 17 bases lay outside the gene matches. The CDR3 DNA follows: TGTGCCAGCGGTCGCGGGCGGGGGGGCCCCTTCCTCCAAGAGACCCAGTACTTC. It yields the protein CASGRGRGGPFLQETQYF.

The chain combines TRBV18 with TRBJ2-2; unclear D gene. The CDR3 is 13 amino acids. Trimming removed 3 bases at V and 4 bases at J, with 6 bases between. CDR1 and CDR2 from the germline V gene are KGHSH and LQKENI. The CDR3 coding sequence is TGTGCCAGCTCACCGGACGGCACCGGGGAGCTGTTTTTT. Its protein product is CASSPDGTGELFF.

In its sample, this clonotype was seen many times. CDR3 nucleotide sequence: TGTGCCAGCCTCGGGACTAGCGGGCGAGAGACCCAGTACTTC. Protein: CASLGTSGRETQYF. This chain links TRBV2 with TRBJ2-5, with TRBD2 matching 12 bases. V was pared by 8 bases and J by 4 bases, with 5 bases of the junction left unmatched. The CDR3 consists of 14 residues. Germline CDR1 SNHLY, CDR2 FYNNEI.

This clonotype was found many times. CDR3 loop: CASSPVWGMKTQYF. CDR3 DNA sequence: TGTGCCAGCTCCCCTGTGTGGGGGATGAAGACCCAGTACTTC. The chain uses TRBV28 and TRBJ2-5; perhaps D is TRBD1 or TRBD2 (5 bases each). V was clipped by 8 bases and J by 6 bases, with 19 bases between them. Germline loops: CDR1 MDHEN, CDR2 SYDVKM. This CDR3 has 14 amino acids.

This clonotype is categorized as medium-sized. The CDR3 protein is CASSFGRQETQYF. CDR3 nucleotide sequence: TGTGCCAGCAGTTTTGGGCGGCAAGAGACCCAGTACTTC. The V and J genes are TRBV7-6 and TRBJ2-5; D unresolved. Germline CDR1 SGHVS, CDR2 FNYEAQ. V gave up 6 bases and J gave up 2 bases, with 10 bases separating them. This CDR3 has 13 amino acids.